This passage covers 12 T cell receptor beta chains from one sample sequenced in a study of T-cell memory formation after mild COVID-19. TCRdb reprocessed the 5' RACE reads via MiXCR and lists one record per CDR3 protein. The sample yields roughly 450,000 distinct CDR3 sequences, around a sixth seen once. Sequencing was carried out using PBMCs or a T cell subset sorted from them (not recorded which). The receptors stem from an adult woman who had mild COVID-19 (a few samples of this study predate the infection). Cell type and time point are not known.

This clonotype was observed a few times. The genes are TRBV12-3 or TRBV12-4 and TRBJ1-5; D unclear. The CDR3 totals 14 residues. Trimming removed 6 bases at V and 7 bases at J, with 16 bases between. The CDR3 sequence is CASSPSPLGQPQHF. DNA for the CDR3: TGTGCCAGCAGCCCTTCGCCCCTGGGACAGCCCCAGCATTTT.

The chain has TRBV9 and TRBJ2-5, with D uncertain. CDR1 and CDR2 (germline): SGDLS, YYNGEE. The CDR3 length is 14 residues. V gave up 3 bases and J gave up 1 base, with 10 bases separating them. The CDR3 here is CASSESSTQETQYF. CDR3 bases: TGTGCCAGCAGCGAGTCGTCAACCCAAGAGACCCAGTACTTC.

This clonotype was seen more than once but under ten times. The chain joins TRBV5-6 to TRBJ1-1, with 9 bases fitting TRBD1. V was pared by 8 bases and J by 9 bases, with 11 bases of the junction left unmatched. CDR3 size: 13 residues. The germline gives CDR1 SGHDT, CDR2 YYEEEE. CDR3 in amino acids: CASLDRGRLKAFF. CDR3 coding DNA: TGTGCCAGTTTGGACAGGGGAAGATTAAAAGCTTTCTTT.

This clonotype was counted only a few times. In DNA form, the CDR3 reads TGTGCCAGCAGCCGGGGAGCTGTAGAGACCCAGTACTTC. Amino acid sequence: CASSRGAVETQYF. The V call is TRBV7-2, the J call TRBJ2-5; D is possibly TRBD2 (5 bases). The ends were cut back, 5 bases at V and 4 bases at J, with 11 bases in the middle. CDR3 length: 13 residues. The germline V gene encodes CDR1 SGHTA and CDR2 FQGNSA.

This clonotype has only a few counts. The V and J genes are TRBV25-1 and TRBJ1-2; no firm D call. The germline V gene has CDR1 MGHDK and CDR2 SYGVNS. Between the trimmed V and J ends, which lost 5 bases and 6 bases, there was a span of 16 bases. The CDR3 runs 14 residues. In DNA form, the CDR3 reads TGTGCCAGCAGTAAGACGGGCCAGTGGCATGGCTACACCTTC. The encoded protein is CASSKTGQWHGYTF.

V gene TRBV12-3 or TRBV12-4 combines with J gene TRBJ2-7; D ambiguous. V dropped 5 bases and J dropped 0 bases, with 11 bases sitting between them. This CDR3 spans 14 amino acids. The CDR3 here is CASSKDRDSYEQYF. In DNA form, the CDR3 reads TGTGCCAGCAGTAAGGATCGCGACTCCTACGAGCAGTACTTC.

This clonotype was picked up a small number of times. The V call is TRBV20-1, the J call TRBJ2-1; 10 nucleotides agree with TRBD2. CDR1 and CDR2 from the germline V gene are DFQATT and SNEGSKA (reference sequence). The CDR3 contains 15 residues. The junction had 8 bases not matched to a gene; V was cut back by 6 bases and J by 3 bases. The CDR3 nucleotides read TGCAGTGCCGCGTTAACTAGCGGGAACTACAATGAGCAGTTCTTC. This codes for CSAALTSGNYNEQFF.

This chain links TRBV12-3 or TRBV12-4 with TRBJ1-2; 7 bases map to TRBD1. Trimming at V came to 6 bases and at J to 6 bases, leaving 7 bases not matched to a gene. This CDR3 comprises 13 residues. This CDR3 is CASRGTVQHGYTF. CDR3 in DNA: TGTGCCAGCAGAGGGACAGTCCAGCATGGCTACACCTTC.

This clonotype came up a few times. The V call is TRBV5-1, the J call TRBJ1-2, with 8 bases matching TRBD1. Trimming cost V 0 bases and J 7 bases; bases outside gene matches: 5. The CDR3 contains 14 residues. In germline, CDR1 is SGHRS, CDR2 YFSETQ. CDR3 in DNA: TGCGCCAGCAGCTTGGATGGACAGGGAGCTGGCTACACCTTC. Its translation is CASSLDGQGAGYTF.

The table lists this clonotype with a few counts. The V gene is TRBV13, the J gene TRBJ1-2, with D possibly TRBD1 on 6 matching bases. The V gene's germline CDR1 is PRHDT and CDR2 FYEKMQ (reference sequence). Between the trimmed V and J ends, which lost 5 bases and 4 bases, there was a span of 14 bases. The CDR3 runs to 14 residues. CDR3 nucleotides: TGTGCCAGCAGCACCGGACAGAACTCCTATGGCTACACCTTC. It yields the protein CASSTGQNSYGYTF.

This clonotype occurred a few times. The V call is TRBV20-1, the J call TRBJ1-1; tentatively, D is TRBD1 (6 bases). CDR3 size: 14 residues. V lost 5 bases and J 1 base, leaving 14 bases between the germline ends. Germline-derived CDR1 and CDR2 are DFQATT and SNEGSKA (reference sequence). The CDR3 here is CSARDTDSNTEAFF. CDR3 coding DNA: TGCAGTGCTCGGGACACTGACTCGAACACTGAAGCTTTCTTT.

This clonotype was observed a few times. This rearrangement joins TRBV12-3 or TRBV12-4 to TRBJ2-5; possible D gene TRBD1, 6 bases. This CDR3 contains 16 residues. V lost 5 bases, J lost 4 bases, and 20 bases lay in between. CDR3 DNA: TGTGCCAGCAGTGCTCCGGAAGGTCCAGGGGCAGAGACCCAGTACTTC. Translation gives CASSAPEGPGAETQYF.